This T cell receptor beta chain was profiled in a study of control samples from healthy donors and cancer patients. CDR1 is SEHNR and CDR2 is FQNEAQ in the germline V gene (reference sequence). CDR3 size: 18 residues. Trimming cost V 1 base and J 7 bases; bases outside gene matches: 15. Using immunoSEQ multiplex PCR, the repertoire was profiled, and TCRdb retains in-frame clones only, with some absent. The data show some 130,000 clones, with roughly 92% seen just once and roughly 6% held by the top ten. V gene TRBV7-9 combines with J gene TRBJ1-5; 8 bases are a match to TRBD1. The clonotype comes from a man between 18 and 29 years old in good health. Sample: blood. CDR3: CASSLGGPRGQVNQPQHF. CDR3 coding DNA: TGTGCCAGCAGCTTAGGTGGCCCCAGGGGGCAGGTGAACCAGCCCCAGCATTTT.